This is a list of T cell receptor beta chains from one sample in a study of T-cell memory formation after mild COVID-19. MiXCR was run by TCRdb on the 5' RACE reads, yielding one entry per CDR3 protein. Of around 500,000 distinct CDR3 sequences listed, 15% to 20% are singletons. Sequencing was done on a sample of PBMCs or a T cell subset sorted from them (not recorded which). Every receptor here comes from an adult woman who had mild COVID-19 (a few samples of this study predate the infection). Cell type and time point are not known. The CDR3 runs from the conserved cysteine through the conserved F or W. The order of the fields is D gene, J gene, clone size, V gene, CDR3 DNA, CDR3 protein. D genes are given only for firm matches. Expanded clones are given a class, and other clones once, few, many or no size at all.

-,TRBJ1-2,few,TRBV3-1,TGTGCCAGCAGCAAACTCATAGACTATGGCTACACCTTC,CASSKLIDYGYTF
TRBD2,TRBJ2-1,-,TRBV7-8,TGTGCCAGCAGCTTAGTGCTAGCGGGAGCTGAGCAGTTCTTC,CASSLVLAGAEQFF
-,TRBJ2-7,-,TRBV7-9,TGTGCCAGCAGCGGAGGGGGGTCGGTGAACTACGAGCAGTACTTC,CASSGGGSVNYEQYF
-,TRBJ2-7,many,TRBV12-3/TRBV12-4,TGTGCCAGCAGTTCGTCCGGCGGCCGGGAGCAGTACTTC,CASSSSGGREQYF
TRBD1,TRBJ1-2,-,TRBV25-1,TGTGCCAGCAGTGAATCAGGGGGCGCCGCTCGCTCTTATGGCTACACCTTC,CASSESGGAARSYGYTF
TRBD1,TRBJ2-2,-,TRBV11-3,TGTGCCAGCAGCTTAGATCCGGACAGGGGGCGCACCGGGGAGCTGTTTTTT,CASSLDPDRGRTGELFF
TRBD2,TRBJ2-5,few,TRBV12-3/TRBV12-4,TGTGCCAGCAGCTCCTGGGTAGCGGGGGGAGGGGAGACCCAGTACTTC,CASSSWVAGGGETQYF
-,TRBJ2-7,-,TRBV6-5,TGTGCCAGCAGTTACTCGTCCGGGCCTACCTACGAGCAGTACTTC,CASSYSSGPTYEQYF
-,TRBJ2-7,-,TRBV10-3,TGTGCCATCAATGGGGGGACCTACGAGCAGTACTTC,CAINGGTYEQYF
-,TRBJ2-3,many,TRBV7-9,TGTGCCAGCAGCCAAGTACGGAGCCCAGATACGCAGTATTTT,CASSQVRSPDTQYF
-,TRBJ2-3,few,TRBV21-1,TGTGCCAGCAGCAGGAGGGCGGGCACAGATACGCAGTATTTT,CASSRRAGTDTQYF
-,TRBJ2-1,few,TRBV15,TGTGCCACCAGCAGAGCTGAGGGGTTCCGGGTCAATGAGCAGTTCTTC,CATSRAEGFRVNEQFF
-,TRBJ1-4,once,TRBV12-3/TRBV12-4,TGTGCCAGCAGTTTTTCGGCCAATGAAAAACTGTTTTTT,CASSFSANEKLFF
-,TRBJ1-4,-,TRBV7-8,TGTGCCAGCAGCTTGGGTCTTCGGGGCGAAAATGAAAAACTGTTTTTT,CASSLGLRGENEKLFF
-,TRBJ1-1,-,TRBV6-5,TGTGCCAGCAGTCGCGTAGCCTTGAGGGACACTGAAGCTTTCTTT,CASSRVALRDTEAFF
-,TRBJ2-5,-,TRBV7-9,TGTGCCAGCAGCCCCCCCGCAGGACAGAGGGAGACCCAGTACTTC,CASSPPAGQRETQYF
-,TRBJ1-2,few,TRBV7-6,TGTGCCAGCAGTTCAATTAGTGGGGGCGTTGGTGGCTACACCTTC,CASSSISGGVGGYTF
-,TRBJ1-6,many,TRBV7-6,TGTGCCAGCAGCTCATCCGGGACACCTTATTCACCCCTCCACTTT,CASSSSGTPYSPLHF
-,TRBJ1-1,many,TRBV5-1,TGCGCCAGCACCCGCTCCGGCGGGAACACTGAAGCTTTCTTT,CASTRSGGNTEAFF
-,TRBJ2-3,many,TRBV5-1,TGCGCCAGCAGCCAGAGCGGGAGCACAGATACGCAGTATTTT,CASSQSGSTDTQYF
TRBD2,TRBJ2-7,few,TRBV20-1,TGCAGTGCACGCCTTTCCGGCGGGAGTAGGCACGAGCAGTACTTC,CSARLSGGSRHEQYF
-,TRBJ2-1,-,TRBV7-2,TGTGCCAGCAGCTTAGCAGGTGGCAGGGTGCGAGGCAATGAGCAGTTCTTC,CASSLAGGRVRGNEQFF
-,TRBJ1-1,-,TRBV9,TGTGCCAGCAGCGTGGGACACGAAATGAACACTGAAGCTTTCTTT,CASSVGHEMNTEAFF
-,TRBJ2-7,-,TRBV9,TGTGCCAGCAGCGCCCGGGACTCCCGTTGGTACGAGCAGTACTTC,CASSARDSRWYEQYF
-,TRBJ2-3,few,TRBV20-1,TGCAGTGCTAGGAGGGGCCCAACTAGGGCAGATACGCAGTATTTT,CSARRGPTRADTQYF
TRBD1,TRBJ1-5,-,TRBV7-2,TGTGCCAGCAGCCCACAGGGACAGGCCAGATTGGGACAGCCCCAGCATTTT,CASSPQGQARLGQPQHF
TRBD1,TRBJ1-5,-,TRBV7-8,TGTGCCAGCAGCTTAGCGATGGGACAGGGTCAGCCCCAGCATTTT,CASSLAMGQGQPQHF
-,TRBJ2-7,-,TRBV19,TGTGCCAGTAGTCTCCGTCTGGGAACTCCCGGATACGAGCAGTACTTC,CASSLRLGTPGYEQYF
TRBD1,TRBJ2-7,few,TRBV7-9,TGTGCCAGCAGCCGAGGACAGGGAACATCCTACGAGCAGTACTTC,CASSRGQGTSYEQYF
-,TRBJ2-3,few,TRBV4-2,TGTGCCAGCAGCCAAGATAGGTCGGGGGGCCCAGATACGCAGTATTTT,CASSQDRSGGPDTQYF
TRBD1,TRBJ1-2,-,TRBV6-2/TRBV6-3,TGTGCCAGCAGTTACGGTCTCCTCCAGGGGGGCGGCTACACCTTC,CASSYGLLQGGGYTF
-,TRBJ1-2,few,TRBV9,TGTGCCAGCAGCCAAACAGACTGGTGGGATTATGGCTACACCTTC,CASSQTDWWDYGYTF
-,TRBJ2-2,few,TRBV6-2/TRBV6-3,TGTGCCAGCGCCCCACGTAGGGAAGTCGGGGAGCTGTTTTTT,CASAPRREVGELFF
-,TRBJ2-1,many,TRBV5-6,TGTGCCAGCAGCCTCGTGGCCGGTGAGCAGTTCTTC,CASSLVAGEQFF
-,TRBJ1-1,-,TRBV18,TGTGCCAGCTCACTCCTATCCGGGGGGAACACTGAAGCTTTCTTT,CASSLLSGGNTEAFF
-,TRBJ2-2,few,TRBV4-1,TGCGCCAGCAGAAGTGACAGTTATAACACCGGGGAGCTGTTTTTT,CASRSDSYNTGELFF